This passage covers 11 T cell receptor beta chains from one sample sequenced in a study of T cells in Graves' hyperthyroidism and ophthalmopathy. Amplified TCR beta CDR3 regions derived from RNA transcripts. When the TCR CDR3 underwent first-round RT-PCR, the HTBI primer set was used. TCRdb reanalysed the multiplex PCR reads using MiXCR and keeps one entry per CDR3 protein. The sample lists about 350,000 distinct CDR3 sequences, roughly 15% seen once, with roughly 20% in the top ten. The sample taken for sequencing was blood. These receptor sequences come from a woman aged 60-75 years with Graves' ophthalmopathy.

In its sample, this clonotype was seen many times. The chain carries TRBV2 and TRBJ1-2; D is uncertain. The V gene lost 6 bases and the J gene lost 2 bases, with 10 bases spanning the gap. CDR3 length: 13 residues. CDR1 is SNHLY, CDR2 FYNNEI, per germline. CDR3 protein: CASRIDTNYGYTF. The CDR3 nucleotides are TGTGCCAGCAGAATTGACACCAACTATGGCTACACCTTC.

In regard to this clonotype: This sequence may be a read error, since a much larger clone differs from it by one base. The chain recombines TRBV20-1 with TRBJ2-5; 10 bases map to TRBD2. Germline CDR1 DFQATT, CDR2 SNEGSKA (reference sequence). The CDR3 is 19 amino acids. CDR3 protein: CSARDSLIAGGLLQGTQYF. The CDR3, as DNA: TGCAGTGCTAGAGATTCCCTTATAGCGGGAGGTCTCTTGCAAGGGACCCAGTACTTC.

This clonotype appeared many times. The chain carries TRBV12-3 or TRBV12-4 and TRBJ2-7; 10 nucleotides align to TRBD2. The CDR3 contains 14 residues. J was trimmed by 3 bases and V by 6 bases; bases with no gene match: 5. The CDR3: CASRSGTSVYEQYF. CDR3 bases: TGTGCCAGCAGATCCGGGACTAGCGTCTACGAGCAGTACTTC.

This clonotype was seen many times. The rearrangement uses TRBV28 and TRBJ2-7; D unclear. The CDR3 contains 14 residues. Germline values: CDR1 MDHEN, CDR2 SYDVKM. V lost 7 bases and J 2 bases, leaving 15 bases between the germline ends. In DNA, the CDR3 is TGTGCCAGCACCACTCGACGGGCCACCTACGAGCAGTACTTC. Encoded protein: CASTTRRATYEQYF.

This clonotype has just a few counts. The genes are TRBV19 and TRBJ2-1; 11 bases are shared with TRBD2. Trimming took 9 bases from V and 3 from J; bases not matched to a gene: 1. CDR3 size: 13 residues. Germline V lookup: CDR1 LNHDA, CDR2 SQIVND (reference sequence). Written as DNA, the CDR3 is TGTGCCAGCACTAGCGGGGGCTACAATGAGCAGTTCTTC. Its translation is CASTSGGYNEQFF.

V usage is TRBV4-1 and J usage is TRBJ2-7; D may correspond to TRBD1 or TRBD2 (5 bases each). Trimming took 4 bases from V and 7 from J, leaving 23 bases between them. This CDR3 is 16 amino acids long. From germline, CDR1 is MGHRA and CDR2 YSYEKL. As DNA, the CDR3 is TGCGCCAGCAGCCCTGTCCAGGGAACGAGGGAGAGGGAGCAGTACTTC. Its translation: CASSPVQGTREREQYF.

This clonotype was counted at least ten times. The J gene is TRBJ2-1, the V gene TRBV11-2; 11 bases agree with TRBD2. CDR1 is SGHAT, CDR2 FQNNGV, per germline. After removal of 4 bases from V and 3 bases from J, the junction contained 2 bases not matched to a gene. This CDR3 contains 15 residues. This CDR3 is CASSSGTSGYNEQFF. In DNA, the CDR3 is TGTGCCAGCAGCTCCGGGACTAGCGGCTACAATGAGCAGTTCTTC.

This clonotype was seen ten or more times. The chain combines TRBV28 with TRBJ2-3; 9 bases line up with TRBD1. Trimming at V came to 8 bases and at J to 6 bases, leaving 18 bases not matched to a gene. Germline V gives CDR1 MDHEN, CDR2 SYDVKM. The CDR3 is 17 residues long. The CDR3 spells CASATGGSGGSRDTQYF. Here the CDR3 DNA reads TGTGCCAGCGCTACAGGGGGCAGTGGCGGGAGTCGGGATACGCAGTATTTT. Full variable domain (rest looked up from reference TRBV28 and TRBJ2-3): DVKVTQSSRYLVKRTGEKVFLECVQDMDHENMFWYRQDPGLGLRLIYFSYDVKMKEKGDIPEGYSVSREKKERFSLILESASTNQTSMYLCASATGGSGGSRDTQYFGPGTRLTVL.

This clonotype has a count of ten or more. This chain joins TRBV30 and TRBJ2-3; TRBD2 matches at 7 bases. CDR1 and CDR2 (germline): GTSNPN, SVGIG (reference sequence). V lost 0 bases, J lost 1 base, and 13 bases stayed unmatched. The CDR3 loop spans 18 amino acids. CDR3 sequence reads: CAWSVGFGAGRGTDTQYF. The CDR3 DNA reads TGTGCCTGGAGTGTTGGATTCGGGGCGGGGAGGGGCACAGATACGCAGTATTTT.

In regard to this clonotype: With a much larger clone just one base away, this may be a read error. This chain links TRBV11-2 with TRBJ2-5; D is tentatively TRBD1 or TRBD2 (6 bases each). CDR1 and CDR2 from the germline V gene are SGHAT and FQNNGV. This CDR3 comprises 13 residues. Trimming removed 5 bases from V and 4 bases from J, with 11 bases in between. The CDR3: CASSERGRETQYF. In nucleotides, the CDR3 is TGTGCCAGCAGCGAACGGGGGCGAGAGACCCAGTACTTC.

Many counts were recorded for this clonotype. The V and J genes are TRBV2 and TRBJ2-5; D ambiguous. The CDR3 has 15 residues. The V gene lost 7 bases and the J gene lost 2 bases, with 17 bases spanning the gap. Looked up from germline, CDR1 is SNHLY and CDR2 is FYNNEI. In DNA form, the CDR3 reads TGTGCCAGCACCGAGGATACAGCTTGGCAAGAGACCCAGTACTTC. This codes for CASTEDTAWQETQYF.